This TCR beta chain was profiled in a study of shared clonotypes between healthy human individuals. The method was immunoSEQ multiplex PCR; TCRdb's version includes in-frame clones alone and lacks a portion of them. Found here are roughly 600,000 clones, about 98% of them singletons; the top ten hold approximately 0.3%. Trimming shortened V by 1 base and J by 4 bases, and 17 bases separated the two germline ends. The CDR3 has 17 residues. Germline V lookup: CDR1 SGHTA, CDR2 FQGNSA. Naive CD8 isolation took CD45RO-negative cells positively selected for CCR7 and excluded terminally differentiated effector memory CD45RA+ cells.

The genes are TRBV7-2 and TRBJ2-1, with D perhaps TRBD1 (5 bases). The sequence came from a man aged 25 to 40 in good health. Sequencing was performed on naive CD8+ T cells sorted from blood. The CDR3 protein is CASSLGTTVTHYNEQFF. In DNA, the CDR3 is TGTGCCAGCAGCTTAGGAACGACAGTGACCCATTACAATGAGCAGTTCTTC.